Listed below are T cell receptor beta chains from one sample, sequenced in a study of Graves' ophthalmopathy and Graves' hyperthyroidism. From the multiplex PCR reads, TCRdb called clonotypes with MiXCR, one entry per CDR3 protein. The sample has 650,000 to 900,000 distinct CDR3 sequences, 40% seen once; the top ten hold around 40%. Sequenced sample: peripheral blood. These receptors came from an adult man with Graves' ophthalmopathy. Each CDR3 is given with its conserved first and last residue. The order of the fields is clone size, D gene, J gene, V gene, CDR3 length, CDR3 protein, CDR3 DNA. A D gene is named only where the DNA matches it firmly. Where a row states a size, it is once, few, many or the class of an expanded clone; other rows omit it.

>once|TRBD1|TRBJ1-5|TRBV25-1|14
CASRDRGGGQPQHF
TGTGCCAGCAGAGATCGAGGGGGCGGTCAGCCCCAGCATTTT
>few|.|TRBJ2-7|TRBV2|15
CASSEASRLYYEQYF
TGTGCCAGCAGTGAAGCTTCCAGGTTGTACTACGAGCAGTACTTC
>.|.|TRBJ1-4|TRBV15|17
CATGIWTGTEENEKLFF
TGTGCCACCGGCATATGGACCGGGACCGAAGAAAATGAAAAACTGTTTTTT
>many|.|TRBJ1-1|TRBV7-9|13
CASSLDSDTEAFF
TGTGCCAGCAGCTTAGACAGTGATACTGAAGCTTTCTTT
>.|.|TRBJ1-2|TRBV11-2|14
CAWSPMITNYGYTF
TGTGCCTGGAGCCCAATGATCACTAACTATGGCTACACCTTC
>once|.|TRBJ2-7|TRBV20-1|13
CSARKVASYEQYF
TGCAGTGCTAGAAAGGTGGCTTCCTACGAGCAGTACTTC
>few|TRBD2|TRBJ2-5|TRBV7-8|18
CASSFLALTGGLQETQYF
TGTGCCAGCAGCTTTCTAGCGTTAACGGGGGGGCTCCAAGAGACCCAGTACTTC
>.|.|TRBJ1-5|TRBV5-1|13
CASSVASNQPQHF
TGCGCCAGCAGCGTAGCAAGCAATCAGCCCCAGCATTTT
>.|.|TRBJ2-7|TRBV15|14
CATSRDGQDYEQYF
TGTGCCACCAGCAGAGATGGGCAGGACTACGAGCAGTACTTC
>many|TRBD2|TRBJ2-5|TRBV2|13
CASRVREEGTQYF
TGTGCCAGCAGAGTGCGGGAGGAGGGGACCCAGTACTTC
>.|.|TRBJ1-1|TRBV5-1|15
CASSPQFRGNTEAFF
TGCGCCAGCAGTCCTCAGTTCAGGGGTAACACTGAAGCTTTCTTT
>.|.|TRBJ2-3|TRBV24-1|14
CATSDPTGTDTQYF
TGTGCCACCAGTGACCCGACAGGCACAGATACGCAGTATTTT
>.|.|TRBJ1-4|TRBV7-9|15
CASSLGGPSDEKLFF
TGTGCCAGCAGCTTAGGGGGGCCGAGTGATGAAAAACTGTTTTTT
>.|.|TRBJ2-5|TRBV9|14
CASSPGGLWETQYF
TGTGCCAGCAGCCCCGGGGGCCTTTGGGAGACCCAGTACTTC
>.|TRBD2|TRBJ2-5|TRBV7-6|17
CASSVGGLAGVRETQYF
TGTGCCAGCAGCGTAGGGGGGCTAGCGGGGGTCCGAGAGACCCAGTACTTC
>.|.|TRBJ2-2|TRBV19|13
CASTLDRPGELFF
TGTGCCAGTACCCTTGATCGGCCCGGGGAGCTGTTTTTT
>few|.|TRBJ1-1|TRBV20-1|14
CSAPRQSMNTEAFF
TGCAGTGCACCAAGACAGTCCATGAACACTGAAGCTTTCTTT